The clone carrying this TCR beta chain has a handful of counts. These data are taken from a study of blood T cell repertoires in COVID-19. For the study at large: Donors in the United States, Italy and Spain gave samples during acute or convalescent COVID-19. The analysed material was cDNA or gDNA that came from T cells, B-cell-depleted T cells, or PBMCs.

Per the original data handling: Amplified reference gene primers provided the basis for estimating nucleated cell counts. The data were produced by immunoSEQ multiplex PCR, yet TCRdb's version contains in-frame clones alone and is incomplete. V and J calls and clone size are those listed in that table; D and trimming were worked out from the DNA. The sample records fewer than 110,000 clones, about 90% being singletons. This CDR3 is built from 15 residues. J was trimmed by 9 bases and V by 3 bases; bases with no gene match: 4. Germline V lookup: CDR1 MNHEY, CDR2 SVGAGI. The sample was peripheral blood. This receptor was obtained from a man aged 50-59 years in a cohort sampled during active COVID-19. This rearrangement joins TRBV6-5 to TRBJ1-6; 11 bases align to TRBD1. The CDR3 is CASSYGTGGSSPLHF. Here the CDR3 DNA reads TGTGCCAGCAGTTATGGGACAGGGGGAAGTTCACCCCTCCACTTT.